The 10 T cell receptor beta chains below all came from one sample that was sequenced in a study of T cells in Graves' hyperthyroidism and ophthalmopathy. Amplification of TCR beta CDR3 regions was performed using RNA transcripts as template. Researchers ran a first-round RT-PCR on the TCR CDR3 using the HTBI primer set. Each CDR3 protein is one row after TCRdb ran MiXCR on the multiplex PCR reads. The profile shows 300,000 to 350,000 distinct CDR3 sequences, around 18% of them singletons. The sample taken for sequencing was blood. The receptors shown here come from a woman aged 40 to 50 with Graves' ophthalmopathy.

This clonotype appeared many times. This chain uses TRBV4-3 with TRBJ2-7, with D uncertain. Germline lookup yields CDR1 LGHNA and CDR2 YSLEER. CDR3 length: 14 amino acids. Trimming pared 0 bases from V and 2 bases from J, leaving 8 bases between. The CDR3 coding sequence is TGCGCCAGCAGCCAAGAGAGGCAGCCCTACGAGCAGTACTTC. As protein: CASSQERQPYEQYF.

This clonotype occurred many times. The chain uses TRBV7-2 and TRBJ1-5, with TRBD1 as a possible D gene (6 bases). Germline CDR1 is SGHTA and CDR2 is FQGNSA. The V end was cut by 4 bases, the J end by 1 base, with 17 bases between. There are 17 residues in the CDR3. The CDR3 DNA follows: TGTGCCAGCAGCTCTAAAGACGGGACAAGGAGCAATCAGCCCCAGCATTTT. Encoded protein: CASSSKDGTRSNQPQHF.

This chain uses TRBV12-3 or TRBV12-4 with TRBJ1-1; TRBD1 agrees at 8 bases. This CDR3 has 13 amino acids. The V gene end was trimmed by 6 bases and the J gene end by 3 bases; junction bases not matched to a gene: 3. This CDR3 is CASRAGGYTEAFF. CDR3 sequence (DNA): TGTGCCAGCAGAGCAGGGGGCTACACTGAAGCTTTCTTT.

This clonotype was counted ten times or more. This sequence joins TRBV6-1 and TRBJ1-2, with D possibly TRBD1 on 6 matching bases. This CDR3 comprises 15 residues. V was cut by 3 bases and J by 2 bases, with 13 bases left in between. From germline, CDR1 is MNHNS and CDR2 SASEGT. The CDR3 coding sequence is TGTGCCAGCAGTGATACAGGGCGGCGGAACTATGGCTACACCTTC. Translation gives CASSDTGRRNYGYTF.

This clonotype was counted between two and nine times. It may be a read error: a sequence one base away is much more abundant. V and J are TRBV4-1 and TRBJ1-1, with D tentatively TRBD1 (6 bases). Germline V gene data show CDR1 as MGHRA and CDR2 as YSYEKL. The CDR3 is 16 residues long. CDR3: CAISERDTELNTEAFF. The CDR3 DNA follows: TGCGCCATCAGCGAAAGGGACACCGAGTTGAACACTGAAGCTTTCTTT.

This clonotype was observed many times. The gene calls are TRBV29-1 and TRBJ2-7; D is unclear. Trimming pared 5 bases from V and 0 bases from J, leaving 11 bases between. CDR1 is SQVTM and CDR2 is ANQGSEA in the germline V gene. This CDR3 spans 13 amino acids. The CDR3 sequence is CSVYTPSSYEQYF. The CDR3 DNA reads TGCAGCGTTTACACCCCGAGCTCCTACGAGCAGTACTTC.

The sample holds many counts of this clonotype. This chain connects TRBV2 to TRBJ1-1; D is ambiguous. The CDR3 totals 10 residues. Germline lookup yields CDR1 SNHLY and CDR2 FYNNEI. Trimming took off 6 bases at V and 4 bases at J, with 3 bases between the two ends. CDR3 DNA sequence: TGTGCCAGCAGGGGCACTGAAGCTTTCTTT. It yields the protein CASRGTEAFF.

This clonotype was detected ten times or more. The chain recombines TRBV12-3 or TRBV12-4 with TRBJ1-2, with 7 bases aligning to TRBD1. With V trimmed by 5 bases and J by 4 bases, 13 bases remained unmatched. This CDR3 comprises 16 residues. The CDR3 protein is CASSTLTGRSSYGYTF. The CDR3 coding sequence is TGTGCCAGCAGTACCTTGACAGGGCGAAGTAGCTATGGCTACACCTTC.

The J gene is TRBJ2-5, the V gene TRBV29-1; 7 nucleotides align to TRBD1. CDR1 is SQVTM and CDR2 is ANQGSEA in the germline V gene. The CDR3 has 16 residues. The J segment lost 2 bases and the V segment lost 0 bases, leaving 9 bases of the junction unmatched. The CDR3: CSVEDGQGEPQETQYF. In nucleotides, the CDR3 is TGCAGCGTTGAAGACGGCCAGGGGGAACCGCAAGAGACCCAGTACTTC.

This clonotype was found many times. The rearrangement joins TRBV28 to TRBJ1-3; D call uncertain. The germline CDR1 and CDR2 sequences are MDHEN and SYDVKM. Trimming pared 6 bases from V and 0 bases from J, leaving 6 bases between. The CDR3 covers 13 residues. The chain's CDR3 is CASRTYSGNTIYF. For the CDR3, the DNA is TGTGCCAGCAGGACCTACTCTGGAAACACCATATATTTT.